This TCR beta chain was documented in a study of cytomegalovirus exposure and HLA in healthy donors (dated by TCRdb to the late 2010s). About the study as a whole: The 670 or so repertoires of the first cohort and the 95 to 150 validation repertoires were produced on the same platform, according to a later analysis. The study combined high-throughput TCR immunosequencing, statistical association of individual TCRs with disease status, and machine learning to predict cytomegalovirus infection status. The aim of the study was to test whether cataloging public T cell receptors could identify signatures of past pathogen exposure. In addition to the first cohort of roughly 700 subjects, a separate validation cohort of 130 or so different subjects was used. The investigation overall reported the following: Most TCR sequences were seen in very few donors, while some public TCRs were found in many individuals. Of the cluster scores, approximately 94% were above 0 in a later analysis, which found that TCRs clustered in the first cohort also tended to co-occur in the roughly 130 validation repertoires. The validation cohort had no HLA typing available for a later analysis, so co-occurrence within that cohort was assessed over all 120 or so repertoires. A total of about 150 TCR beta chains were listed by the study as associated with cytomegalovirus. Cytomegalovirus status was reported to be diagnosed by the classifier with high specificity and sensitivity in both the original and validation cohorts. In vitro tests confirmed that three of the cytomegalovirus-associated TCR beta chains recognize cytomegalovirus antigens. It was suggested by the authors that the approach could potentially be generalized to other disease states and immunological phenotypes.

The donors belonged to the validation cohort of over a hundred subjects, which was separate from the approximately 680-subject first cohort. To note about this clone: What this receptor recognizes is not known. No base quality values were provided; no much bigger clone lies one nucleotide off.

The CDR3 holds 12 amino acids from the cysteine to the phenylalanine. Only CDR3 DNA is held: 36 bases, read in frame from base 1. A distance of 5 bases separates the germline ends of V and J, which lose 2 bases and 3 bases respectively. CDR1 SNHLY and CDR2 FYNNEI are derived from the germline V gene. Library prep was done by the immunoSEQ multiplex PCR assay. Per the original workflow: A statistical classification framework was built to diagnose cytomegalovirus status from the catalog of TCR beta chain sequences. Here the immuneACCESS table is served through TCRdb, limited to in-frame sequences with V and J called. Missing clones are a known gap in these copies; in checked studies unresolved V genes cover under half, and the rest lacks a known reason. The V and J calls and the clone size are those of that table, but D and trimming were determined from the DNA. The sample records over 120,000 clones, approximately 86% of which are singletons. The ten largest account for 3.5% to 5.5% of the sample.

The receptor chain draws on TRBV2 and TRBJ2-7; the D gene remains uncertain. The sequence derives from a man aged 18 to 29 in good health and CMV-seropositive. The sample taken for sequencing was PBMCs. The CDR3 region: CASSESYYEQYF. The DNA reads TGTGCCAGCAGTGAAAGCTACTACGAGCAGTACTTC.